This T cell receptor (beta chain) was documented in a study of neoadjuvant nivolumab and ipilimumab in lung cancer. Method: immunoSEQ multiplex PCR; TCRdb's copy keeps in-frame clones and lacks some. The repertoire consists of 40,000 to 55,000 clones, with 75% to 90% occurring once and the leading ten covering roughly 3.7%. V lost 3 bases and J lost 4, with 10 bases in between. Looked up from germline, CDR1 is LNHDA and CDR2 is SQIVND (reference sequence). This CDR3 is 14 amino acids long. This receptor was taken from an adult with non-small cell lung cancer. Some clones in this sample may be carry-over from other donors' samples. The chain uses TRBV19 and TRBJ2-1; no clear D gene. Sequenced here: blood, sampled before neoadjuvant nivolumab, alone or with ipilimumab. For the CDR3, the DNA is TGTGCCAGTAGTATTGGTCAGGAGTACAATGAGCAGTTCTTC. Translating gives CASSIGQEYNEQFF. Using reference TRBV19 and TRBJ2-1 for the parts outside the CDR3, the full variable domain is DGGITQSPKYLFRKEGQNVTLSCEQNLNHDAMYWYRQDPGQGLRLIYYSQIVNDFQKGDIAEGYSVSREKKESFPLTVTSAQKNPTAFYLCASSIGQEYNEQFFGPGTRLTVL.